This is a list of T cell receptor beta chains from one sample in a study of blood T cell repertoires in COVID-19. Sequencing was performed with immunoSEQ multiplex PCR; in TCRdb, only in-frame clones are kept and a portion is missing. The sample has hundreds of thousands of clones; 86% are singletons. The sequenced sample consisted of peripheral blood. All receptors derive from a young woman with active or convalescent COVID-19. Each CDR3 is given with its conserved first and last residue. D genes are given only for firm matches. The size field is filled for only some rows; it gives once, few, many or a size class.

d_call | clone_size | j_call | v_call | cdr3_nt | cdr3_aa
- | once | TRBJ2-7 | TRBV6-1 | TGTGCCAGCAGTGAATTTCCTCTACCCTCCTACGAGCAGTACTTC | CASSEFPLPSYEQYF
TRBD1 | - | TRBJ2-3 | TRBV27 | TGTGCCAGCAGTTCGCCGGGACAGGCTACAGATACGCAGTATTTT | CASSSPGQATDTQYF
TRBD1 | - | TRBJ1-1 | TRBV18 | TGTGCCAGCTCACCGCCGGGTTCTTCAGGGGGAGAAGCTTTCTTT | CASSPPGSSGGEAFF
TRBD1 | once | TRBJ2-7 | TRBV14 | TGTGCCAGCAGCTATACCCGACAGGGGGCCTACGAGCAGTACTTC | CASSYTRQGAYEQYF
- | - | TRBJ1-1 | TRBV19 | TGTGCCAGTAGTCCCCGCCCGGGGGGCATGAACACTGAAGCTTTCTTT | CASSPRPGGMNTEAFF
TRBD1 | - | TRBJ1-1 | TRBV3-1/TRBV3-2 | TGTGCCAGCAGCCAAGAGGGGACAGGGCTGGGGAACACTGAAGCTTTCTTT | CASSQEGTGLGNTEAFF
- | - | TRBJ2-5 | TRBV29-1 | TGCAGCGTTGATTGGGGCAGGGGGGCGCAAGAGACCCAGTACTTC | CSVDWGRGAQETQYF
TRBD2 | - | TRBJ2-3 | TRBV4-2 | TGTGCCAGCAGCCAAGACTCATTCGGGGGGGCAGATACGCAGTATTTT | CASSQDSFGGADTQYF
TRBD2 | - | TRBJ2-1 | TRBV3-1/TRBV3-2 | TGTGCCAGCAGCCAAGGACTAGCGGGAGGGCGGGAGCAGTTCTTC | CASSQGLAGGREQFF
TRBD2 | - | TRBJ2-5 | TRBV7-8 | TGTGCCAGCATTCTTCTGAGACTAGCGGGAGGAGAGGGGGAGACCCAGTACTTC | CASILLRLAGGEGETQYF
- | - | TRBJ1-2 | TRBV24-1 | TGTGCCACCAGTGATCGGGACAAGAACTATGGCTACACCTTC | CATSDRDKNYGYTF
- | - | TRBJ1-2 | TRBV19 | TGTGCCAGTAGGGTTTGGGACAAGGAGTATGGCTACACCTTC | CASRVWDKEYGYTF
TRBD2 | few | TRBJ2-7 | TRBV29-1 | TGCAGCGTTGCTGGGACTAGCGGGACCCTCTACGAGCAGTACTTC | CSVAGTSGTLYEQYF
TRBD1 | - | TRBJ1-1 | TRBV28 | TGTGCCAGCCTGACAGGGGGCCAGAACACTGAAGCTTTCTTT | CASLTGGQNTEAFF
- | - | TRBJ1-6 | TRBV7-9 | TGTGCCAGCAGCTTAGACTTCACTTTCCACTTT | CASSLDFTFHF
- | - | TRBJ1-6 | TRBV13 | TGTGCCAGCAGCGGCCGGGAGCATAATTCACCCCTCCACTTT | CASSGREHNSPLHF
TRBD1 | - | TRBJ1-5 | TRBV10-3 | TGTGCCATCAGTAGGACAGGGGGCAATCAGCCCCAGCATTTT | CAISRTGGNQPQHF
TRBD1 | - | TRBJ1-1 | TRBV5-1 | TGCGCCAGCAGCCCGCTACGACAGGGCTCTAAGAACACTGAAGCTTTCTTT | CASSPLRQGSKNTEAFF
- | - | TRBJ1-4 | TRBV14 | TGTGCCAGCAGCCAGCCGGGTCATTCGACTGAAAAACTGTTTTTT | CASSQPGHSTEKLFF
- | - | TRBJ1-2 | TRBV7-2 | TGTGCCAGCAGCTTAACAGGAACTTCAAAAGGCTACACCTTC | CASSLTGTSKGYTF
- | - | TRBJ1-2 | TRBV2 | TGTGCCAGCAGTCGACTGGAGTTCGGGTATGGCTACACCTTC | CASSRLEFGYGYTF
- | - | TRBJ1-1 | TRBV5-1 | TGCGCCAGCAGCTTCGGGACTGAAGCTTTCTTT | CASSFGTEAFF
- | - | TRBJ1-4 | TRBV24-1 | TGTGCCACCAGTGATTTGCTTAACCCATACAGGACAACTAATGAAAAACTGTTTTTT | CATSDLLNPYRTTNEKLFF
- | once | TRBJ1-5 | TRBV4-1 | TGCGCCAGCAGCCAAAACCGGGACTTTGAGATTCAGCCCCAGCATTTT | CASSQNRDFEIQPQHF
- | once | TRBJ1-4 | TRBV7-8 | TGTGCCAGCAGCGCGGGGCTGGGTGAGGCGCGAGGAACTAATGAAAAACTGTTTTTT | CASSAGLGEARGTNEKLFF
- | - | TRBJ1-4 | TRBV5-1 | TGCGCCAGCAGCTTGGCCTGGACAGCCGGTGGGACTAATGAAAAACTGTTTTTT | CASSLAWTAGGTNEKLFF
- | - | TRBJ1-4 | TRBV19 | TGTGCCAGTAGTATCCTTGGACAGAGAGAAAAACTGTTTTTT | CASSILGQREKLFF
TRBD1 | - | TRBJ2-3 | TRBV2 | TGTGCCAGCAGTATGAACCCCGGGACAGAGAGCACAGATACGCAGTATTTT | CASSMNPGTESTDTQYF
TRBD2 | - | TRBJ2-5 | TRBV24-1 | TGTGCCACCAGCCTCCCGGGACTAGCGGGAGGGACCCAGTACTTC | CATSLPGLAGGTQYF
TRBD1 | - | TRBJ2-7 | TRBV29-1 | TGCAGCGTGGGGACAGGGGGAAAAGACGAGCAGTACTTC | CSVGTGGKDEQYF
TRBD1 | - | TRBJ2-7 | TRBV15 | TGTGCCACCAGCAGAGATCTCATGACACAGGGGGCCTACGAGCAGTACTTC | CATSRDLMTQGAYEQYF
- | - | TRBJ2-2 | TRBV5-4 | TGTGCCAGCAGCTTTCCGTCGAGCCGAGACACCGGGGAGCTGTTTTTT | CASSFPSSRDTGELFF
- | - | TRBJ2-7 | TRBV4-1 | TGCGCCAGCAGCGGAGAGGGACTGGAGTCCTACGAGCAGTACTTC | CASSGEGLESYEQYF
- | - | TRBJ1-1 | TRBV3-1/TRBV3-2 | TGTGCCAGCAGCCCTCCTAGGAAAATGAACACTGAAGCTTTCTTT | CASSPPRKMNTEAFF
- | - | TRBJ1-1 | TRBV12-3/TRBV12-4 | TGTGCCTCTTACAGGCTCGAGAACACTGAAGCTTTCTTT | CASYRLENTEAFF
- | - | TRBJ1-1 | TRBV6-5 | TGTGCCAGCAGTCTCTCAAGCATGAACACTGAAGCTTTCTTT | CASSLSSMNTEAFF
- | - | TRBJ2-5 | TRBV25-1 | TGTGCCAGCAGTGAATTGACAGGGACGGGAGTGGAGACCCAGTACTTC | CASSELTGTGVETQYF
- | once | TRBJ1-3 | TRBV13 | TGTGCCAGCAGCTTAATCCTCTTTGGGGGGGACTCTGGAAACACCATATATTTT | CASSLILFGGDSGNTIYF
- | - | TRBJ2-2 | TRBV5-1 | TGCGCCAGCAGCTTGGGTCCAGGATTGAACACCGGGGAGCTGTTTTTT | CASSLGPGLNTGELFF
- | - | TRBJ2-7 | TRBV20-1 | TGCAGTGCTAGTAGCGCAGGGTCACACGAGCAGTACTTC | CSASSAGSHEQYF
- | - | TRBJ1-2 | TRBV6-5 | TGTGCCAGCAGTTACGGGCAGGGAAATGGCTACACCTTC | CASSYGQGNGYTF
TRBD1 | - | TRBJ2-1 | TRBV2 | TGTGCCAGCCGGGACAGGGGAGGATATGAGCAGTTCTTC | CASRDRGGYEQFF
TRBD1 | - | TRBJ1-2 | TRBV18 | TGTGCCAGCTCACCCGGCACCGGACAGGGGTTGTGGTATGGCTACACCTTC | CASSPGTGQGLWYGYTF
TRBD1 | - | TRBJ1-1 | TRBV19 | TGTGCCAGTAGTATAAGGACAGGGGGCGTCACTGAAGCTTTCTTT | CASSIRTGGVTEAFF
TRBD1 | - | TRBJ1-6 | TRBV27 | TGTGCCAGCAGTTTGTCAGGGGGGTCACCCCTCCACTTT | CASSLSGGSPLHF
TRBD2 | - | TRBJ2-7 | TRBV6-6 | TGTGCCAGCAGTTACTCGCTAGCGGGAACTTACGAGCAGTACTTC | CASSYSLAGTYEQYF
- | - | TRBJ1-1 | TRBV12-2 | TGTGCAAGTCGCCTGGTTTGGGGACTTACTGAAGCTTTCTTT | CASRLVWGLTEAFF
TRBD2 | - | TRBJ2-3 | TRBV4-2 | TGTGCCAGCAGCCAAGGATCGGCAGCGGGAGTTACAGATACGCAGTATTTT | CASSQGSAAGVTDTQYF
- | - | TRBJ1-2 | TRBV21-1 | TGTGCCAGCAGCAAAGAGGGGCCGGGACAGGGGGCCCCTGGCTACACCTTC | CASSKEGPGQGAPGYTF
- | once | TRBJ2-1 | TRBV7-9 | TGTGCCAGCAGCCCCCCGGACAGATTTGAGCAGTTCTTC | CASSPPDRFEQFF
TRBD2 | - | TRBJ2-1 | TRBV11-3 | TGTGCCAGCAGCTTAGATTTGGCTAGCGGTCCCAATGAGCAGTTCTTC | CASSLDLASGPNEQFF
TRBD1 | - | TRBJ2-1 | TRBV28 | TGTGCCACCTATTGGGGACAGGGGATCGATGAGCAGTTCTTC | CATYWGQGIDEQFF
- | few | TRBJ2-2 | TRBV6-2/TRBV6-3 | TGTGCCAGCAGTTACGGGGCGGAAACCGGGGAGCTGTTTTTT | CASSYGAETGELFF
TRBD1 | - | TRBJ1-6 | TRBV2 | TGTGCCAGCAGCGGGACAGGGGTGGGTTCACCCCTCCACTTT | CASSGTGVGSPLHF
- | - | TRBJ1-4 | TRBV12-5 | TGTGCTAGTGGTTTGGGCGCAACTAATGAAAAACTGTTTTTT | CASGLGATNEKLFF